These T cell receptor beta chains were read from a single sample in a study of T cell changes during pregnancy in multiple sclerosis. Sequenced by immunoSEQ multiplex PCR; TCRdb stores in-frame clones only, minus some. Of 100,000 or so clones in the sample, over 85% were seen once. The source material was peripheral blood, sampled in the second trimester of pregnancy. All receptors derive from a female donor with multiple sclerosis, enrolled in a pregnancy study. Each CDR3 is given with its conserved first and last residue. D genes are given only for firm matches. Clone size is given for some rows only: seen once, a few or many times, or a class if the clone is expanded.

v_gene,d_gene,j_gene,abundance,CDR3aa,CDR3nt
TRBV7-8,NA,TRBJ1-3,once,CASSPRGTSLNWGGNTIYF,TGTGCCAGCAGCCCCCGGGGGACTTCCCTCAATTGGGGTGGAAACACCATATATTTT
TRBV28,TRBD2,TRBJ2-1,NA,CASTLLAGSYNEQFF,TGTGCCAGCACCTTATTAGCGGGATCATACAATGAGCAGTTCTTC
TRBV5-1,NA,TRBJ1-4,NA,CASSLRRGPNEKLFF,TGCGCCAGCAGCTTGAGGCGCGGGCCTAATGAAAAACTGTTTTTT
TRBV2,TRBD2,TRBJ2-5,NA,CASSGASGYQETQYF,TGTGCCAGCAGTGGGGCTAGCGGGTACCAAGAGACCCAGTACTTC
TRBV6-1,NA,TRBJ1-1,once,CASSVGGYRLGNTEAFF,TGTGCCAGCAGTGTGGGGGGATACAGGTTGGGGAACACTGAAGCTTTCTTT
TRBV10-3,TRBD1,TRBJ1-2,NA,CASERGGWVSGYTF,TGTGCCTCGGAGAGAGGGGGCTGGGTAAGTGGCTACACCTTC
TRBV14,NA,TRBJ2-1,NA,CASSQDLGQRQFF,TGTGCCAGCAGCCAAGATCTCGGACAGCGGCAGTTCTTC
TRBV5-1,TRBD1,TRBJ1-1,NA,CASSLFQGGANTEAFF,TGCGCCAGCAGCTTATTTCAGGGGGGTGCGAACACTGAAGCTTTCTTT
TRBV6-5,TRBD1,TRBJ2-2,NA,CASSSIDRENTGELFF,TGTGCCAGCAGTTCTATCGACAGGGAGAACACCGGGGAGCTGTTTTTT
TRBV2,NA,TRBJ2-2,NA,CASKGAGELFF,TGTGCCAGCAAAGGGGCCGGGGAGCTGTTTTTT
TRBV28,NA,TRBJ2-1,NA,CASSLLYNEQFF,TGTGCCAGCAGCCTCCTTTACAATGAGCAGTTCTTC
TRBV6-5,TRBD1,TRBJ1-2,NA,CASRVRTGGHGYTF,TGTGCCAGCAGGGTACGGACAGGGGGTCATGGCTACACCTTC
TRBV5-5,TRBD2,TRBJ2-7,NA,CASSLLAGEYEQYF,TGTGCCAGCAGCTTACTCGCGGGGGAGTACGAGCAGTACTTC
TRBV18,NA,TRBJ2-5,NA,CASSPRGGQETQYF,TGTGCCAGCTCGCCCAGGGGAGGGCAAGAGACCCAGTACTTC
TRBV13,TRBD2,TRBJ2-7,NA,CASSSGHTSGGSYEQYF,TGTGCCAGCAGCTCCGGGCATACTAGCGGGGGGTCCTACGAGCAGTACTTC
TRBV30,TRBD1,TRBJ2-1,NA,CAWSADRVGEQFF,TGTGCCTGGAGCGCCGACAGGGTAGGTGAGCAGTTCTTC
TRBV4-1,NA,TRBJ2-2,NA,CASSQSQGFAGELFF,TGCGCCAGCAGCCAAAGCCAGGGGTTTGCCGGGGAGCTGTTTTTT
TRBV15,NA,TRBJ1-1,NA,CATSRVERGTEAFF,TGTGCCACCAGCAGGGTAGAAAGGGGGACTGAAGCTTTCTTT
TRBV15,NA,TRBJ1-2,NA,CATSSAGFGYTF,TGTGCCACCAGCAGTGCAGGCTTCGGCTACACCTTC
TRBV7-9,TRBD1,TRBJ2-4,NA,CASSRTGILDIQYF,TGTGCCAGCAGCCGGACAGGGATTTTAGACATTCAGTACTTC
TRBV7-2,NA,TRBJ1-2,NA,CASNKGAPGYGYTF,TGTGCCAGCAATAAAGGGGCTCCTGGCTATGGCTACACCTTC
TRBV10-1,TRBD1,TRBJ1-5,NA,CASRATGKLNQPQHF,TGCGCCAGCAGGGCGACAGGGAAGCTCAATCAGCCCCAGCATTTT
TRBV6-1,TRBD2,TRBJ2-2,NA,CASTDTGLAAVFGELFF,TGTGCCAGCACTGACACTGGACTAGCGGCCGTGTTCGGGGAGCTGTTTTTT
TRBV7-6,NA,TRBJ2-7,NA,CASSLGGLEQYF,TGTGCCAGCAGCTTAGGGGGGCTCGAGCAGTACTTC
TRBV6-1,TRBD2,TRBJ2-7,NA,CASSDNVAGATYEQYF,TGTGCCAGCAGTGACAATGTAGCGGGGGCCACCTACGAGCAGTACTTC
TRBV9,NA,TRBJ1-2,NA,CASSVALRGGYGYTF,TGTGCCAGCAGCGTAGCTCTCAGGGGCGGGTATGGCTACACCTTC
TRBV10-1,TRBD2,TRBJ2-1,NA,CASSELALSEQFF,TGCGCCAGCAGTGAACTAGCGTTAAGTGAGCAGTTCTTC
TRBV27,NA,TRBJ2-1,NA,CASSLWDKYNEQFF,TGTGCCAGCAGTCTCTGGGACAAATACAATGAGCAGTTCTTC
TRBV5-1,TRBD1,TRBJ2-1,NA,CASSANGQGAYNEQFF,TGCGCCAGCAGCGCCAACGGACAGGGTGCCTACAATGAGCAGTTCTTC
TRBV4-2,TRBD2,TRBJ2-1,NA,CASSPSGLSNEQFF,TGTGCCAGCAGCCCCTCGGGACTATCCAATGAGCAGTTCTTC
TRBV5-1,TRBD2,TRBJ2-5,few,CASSLAPSGSQETQYF,TGCGCCAGCAGCTTGGCCCCTAGCGGGAGCCAAGAGACCCAGTACTTC
TRBV15,TRBD1,TRBJ1-3,NA,CATSNRQGGNTIYF,TGTGCCACCAGCAACCGACAGGGAGGAAACACCATATATTTT
TRBV29-1,TRBD1,TRBJ2-1,NA,CSGQGAPSYNEQFF,TGCAGCGGACAGGGGGCCCCCTCCTACAATGAGCAGTTCTTC
TRBV25-1,NA,TRBJ2-3,once,CASSEGRTDTQYF,TGTGCCAGCAGTGAAGGGCGCACAGATACGCAGTATTTT
TRBV28,TRBD2,TRBJ2-5,NA,CASTLAGPGETQYF,TGTGCCAGCACTCTAGCGGGGCCCGGGGAGACCCAGTACTTC
TRBV4-1,TRBD2,TRBJ2-1,NA,CASSQPTSGSTNEQFF,TGCGCCAGCAGCCAACCGACTAGCGGGTCCACCAATGAGCAGTTCTTC